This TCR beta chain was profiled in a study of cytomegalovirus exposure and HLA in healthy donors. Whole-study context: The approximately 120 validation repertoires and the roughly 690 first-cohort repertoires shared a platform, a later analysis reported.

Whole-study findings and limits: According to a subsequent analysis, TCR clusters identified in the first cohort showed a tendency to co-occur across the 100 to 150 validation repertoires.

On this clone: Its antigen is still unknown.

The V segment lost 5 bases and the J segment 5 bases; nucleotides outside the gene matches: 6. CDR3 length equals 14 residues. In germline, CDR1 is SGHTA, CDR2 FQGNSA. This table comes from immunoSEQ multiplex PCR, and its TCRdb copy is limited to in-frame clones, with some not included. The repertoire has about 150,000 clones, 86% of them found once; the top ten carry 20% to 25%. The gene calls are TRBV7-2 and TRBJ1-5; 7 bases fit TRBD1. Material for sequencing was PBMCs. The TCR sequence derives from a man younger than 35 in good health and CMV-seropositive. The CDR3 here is CASSLRQGDQPQHF. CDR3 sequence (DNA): TGTGCCAGCAGCCTACGACAGGGAGATCAGCCCCAGCATTTT.